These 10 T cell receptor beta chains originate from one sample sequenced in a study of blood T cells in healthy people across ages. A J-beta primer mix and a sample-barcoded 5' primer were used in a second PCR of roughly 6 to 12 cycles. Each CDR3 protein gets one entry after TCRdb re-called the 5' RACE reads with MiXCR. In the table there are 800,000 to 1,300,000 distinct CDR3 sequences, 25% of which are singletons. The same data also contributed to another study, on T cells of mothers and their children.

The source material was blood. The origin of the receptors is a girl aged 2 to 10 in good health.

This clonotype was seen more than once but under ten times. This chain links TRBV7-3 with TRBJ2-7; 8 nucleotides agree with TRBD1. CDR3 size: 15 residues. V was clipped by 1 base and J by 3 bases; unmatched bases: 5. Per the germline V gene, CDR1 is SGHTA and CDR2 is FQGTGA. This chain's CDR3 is CASSLRAGTGYEQYF. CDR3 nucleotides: TGTGCCAGCAGCTTAAGGGCCGGGACAGGCTACGAGCAGTACTTC.

The CDR3 loop reads CASSSVAGGHEQFF. DNA of the CDR3: TGTGCCAGCAGTTCGGTAGCGGGAGGACATGAGCAGTTCTTC. The V gene is TRBV6-5, the J gene TRBJ2-1; 10 bases are shared with TRBD2. The CDR3 has 14 amino acids. The germline gives CDR1 MNHEY, CDR2 SVGAGI. After removal of 4 bases from V and 8 bases from J, the junction contained 5 bases not matched to a gene.

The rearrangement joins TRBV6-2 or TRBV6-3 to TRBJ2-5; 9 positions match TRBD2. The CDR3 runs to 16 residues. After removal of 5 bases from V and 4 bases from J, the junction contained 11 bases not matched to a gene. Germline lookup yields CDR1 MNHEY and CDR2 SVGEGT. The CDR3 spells CASSRSGLAVLETQYF. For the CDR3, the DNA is TGTGCCAGCAGTCGATCGGGACTAGCTGTTTTAGAGACCCAGTACTTC.

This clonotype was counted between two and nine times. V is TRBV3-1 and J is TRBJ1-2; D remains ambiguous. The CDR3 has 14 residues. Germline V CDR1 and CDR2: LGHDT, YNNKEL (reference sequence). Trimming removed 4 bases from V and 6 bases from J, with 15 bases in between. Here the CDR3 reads CASSPLIKRDGYTF. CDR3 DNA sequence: TGTGCCAGCAGCCCCTTAATCAAAAGGGATGGCTACACCTTC.

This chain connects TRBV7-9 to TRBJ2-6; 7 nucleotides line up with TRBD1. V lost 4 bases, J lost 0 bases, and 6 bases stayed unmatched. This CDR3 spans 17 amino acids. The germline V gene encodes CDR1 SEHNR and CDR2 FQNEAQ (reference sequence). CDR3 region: CASSSAQGDSGANVLTF. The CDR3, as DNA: TGTGCCAGCAGCTCGGCGCAGGGGGACTCTGGGGCCAACGTCCTGACTTTC.

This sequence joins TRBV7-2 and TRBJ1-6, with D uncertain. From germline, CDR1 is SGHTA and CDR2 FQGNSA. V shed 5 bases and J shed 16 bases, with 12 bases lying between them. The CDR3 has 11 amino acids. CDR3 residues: CASSVGRPLHF. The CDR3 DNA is TGTGCCAGCAGCGTCGGGAGGCCGCTCCACTTT.

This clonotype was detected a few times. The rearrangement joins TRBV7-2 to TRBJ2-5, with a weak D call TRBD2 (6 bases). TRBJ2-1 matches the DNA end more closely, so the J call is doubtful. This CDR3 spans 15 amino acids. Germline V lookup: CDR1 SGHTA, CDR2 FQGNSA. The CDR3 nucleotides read TGTGCCAGCAGCTTAGTGGGCGGGGCATTTGGGGGGCAGTTCTTC. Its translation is CASSLVGGAFGGQFF.

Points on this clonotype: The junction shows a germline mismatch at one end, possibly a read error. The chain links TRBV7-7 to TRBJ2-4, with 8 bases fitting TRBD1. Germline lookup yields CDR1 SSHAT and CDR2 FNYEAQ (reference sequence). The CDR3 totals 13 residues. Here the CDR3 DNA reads TGTGCTAGCAGCTTGGACAGGGCTAGCATTCAGTACTTC. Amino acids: CASSLDRASIQYF. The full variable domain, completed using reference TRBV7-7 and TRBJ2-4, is GAGVSQSPRYKVTKRGQDVTLRCDPISSHATLYWYQQALGQGPEFLTYFNYEAQPDKSGLPSDRFSAERPEGSISTLTIQRTEQRDSAMYRCASSLDRASIQYFGAGTRLSVL.

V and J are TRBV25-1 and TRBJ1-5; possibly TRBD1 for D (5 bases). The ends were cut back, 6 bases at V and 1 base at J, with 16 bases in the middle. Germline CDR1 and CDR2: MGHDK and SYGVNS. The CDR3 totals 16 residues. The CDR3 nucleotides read TGTGCCAGCAGCCCCCCGGGGGGACCGAGCAATCAGCCCCAGCATTTT. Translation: CASSPPGGPSNQPQHF.

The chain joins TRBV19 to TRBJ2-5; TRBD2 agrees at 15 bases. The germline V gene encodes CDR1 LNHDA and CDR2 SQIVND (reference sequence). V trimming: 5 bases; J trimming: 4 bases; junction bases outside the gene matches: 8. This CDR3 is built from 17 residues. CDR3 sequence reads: CASSVGLAGGSIETQYF. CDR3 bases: TGTGCCAGTAGTGTCGGACTAGCGGGGGGGAGCATAGAGACCCAGTACTTC.